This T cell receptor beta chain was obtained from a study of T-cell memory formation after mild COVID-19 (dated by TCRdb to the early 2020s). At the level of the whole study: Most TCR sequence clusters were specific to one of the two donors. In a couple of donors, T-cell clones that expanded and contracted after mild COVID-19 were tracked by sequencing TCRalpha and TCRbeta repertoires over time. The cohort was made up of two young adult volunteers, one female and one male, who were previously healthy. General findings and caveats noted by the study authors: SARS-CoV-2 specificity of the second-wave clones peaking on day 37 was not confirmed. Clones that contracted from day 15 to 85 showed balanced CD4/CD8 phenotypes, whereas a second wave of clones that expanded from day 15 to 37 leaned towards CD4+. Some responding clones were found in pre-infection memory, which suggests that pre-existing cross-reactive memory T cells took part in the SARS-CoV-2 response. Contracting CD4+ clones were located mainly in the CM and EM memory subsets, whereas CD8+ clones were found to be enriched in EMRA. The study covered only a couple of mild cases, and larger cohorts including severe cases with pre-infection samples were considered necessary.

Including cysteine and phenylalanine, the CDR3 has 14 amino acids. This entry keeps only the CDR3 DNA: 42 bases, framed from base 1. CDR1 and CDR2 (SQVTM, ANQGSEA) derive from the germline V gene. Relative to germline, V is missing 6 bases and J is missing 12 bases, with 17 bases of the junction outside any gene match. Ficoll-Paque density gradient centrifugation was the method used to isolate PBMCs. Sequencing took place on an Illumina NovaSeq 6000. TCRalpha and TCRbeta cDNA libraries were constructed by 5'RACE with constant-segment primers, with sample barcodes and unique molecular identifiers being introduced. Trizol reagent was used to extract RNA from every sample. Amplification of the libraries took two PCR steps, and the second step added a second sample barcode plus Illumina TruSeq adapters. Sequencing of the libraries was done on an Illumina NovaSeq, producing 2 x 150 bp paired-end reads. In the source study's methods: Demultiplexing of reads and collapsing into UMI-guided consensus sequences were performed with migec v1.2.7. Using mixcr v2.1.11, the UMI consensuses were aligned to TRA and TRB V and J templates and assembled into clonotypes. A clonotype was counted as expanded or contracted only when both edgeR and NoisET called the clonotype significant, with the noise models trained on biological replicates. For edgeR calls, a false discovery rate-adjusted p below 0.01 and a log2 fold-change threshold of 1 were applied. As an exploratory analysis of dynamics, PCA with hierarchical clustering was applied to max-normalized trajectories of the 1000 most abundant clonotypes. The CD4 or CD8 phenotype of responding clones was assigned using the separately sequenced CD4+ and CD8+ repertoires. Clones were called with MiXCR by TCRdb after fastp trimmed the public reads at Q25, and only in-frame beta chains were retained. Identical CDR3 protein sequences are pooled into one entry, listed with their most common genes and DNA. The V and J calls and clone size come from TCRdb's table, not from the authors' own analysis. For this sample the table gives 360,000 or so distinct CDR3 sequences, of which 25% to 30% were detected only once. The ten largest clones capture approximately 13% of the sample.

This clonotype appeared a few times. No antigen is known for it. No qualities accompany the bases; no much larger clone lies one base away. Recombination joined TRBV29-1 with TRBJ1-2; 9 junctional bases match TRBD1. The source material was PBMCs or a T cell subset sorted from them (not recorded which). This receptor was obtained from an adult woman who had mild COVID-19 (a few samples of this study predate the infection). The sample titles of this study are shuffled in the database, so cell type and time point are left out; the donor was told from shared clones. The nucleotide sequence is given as TGCAGCGTCCTGAAGTGGGACAGGGAGGATGGTAACACCTTC. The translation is CSVLKWDREDGNTF. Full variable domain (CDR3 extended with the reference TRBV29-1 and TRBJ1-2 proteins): SAVISQKPSRDICQRGTSLTIQCQVDSQVTMMFWYRQQPGQSLTLIATANQGSEATYESGFVIDKFPISRPNLTFSTLTVSNMSPEDSSIYLCSVLKWDREDGNTFGSGTRLTVV.